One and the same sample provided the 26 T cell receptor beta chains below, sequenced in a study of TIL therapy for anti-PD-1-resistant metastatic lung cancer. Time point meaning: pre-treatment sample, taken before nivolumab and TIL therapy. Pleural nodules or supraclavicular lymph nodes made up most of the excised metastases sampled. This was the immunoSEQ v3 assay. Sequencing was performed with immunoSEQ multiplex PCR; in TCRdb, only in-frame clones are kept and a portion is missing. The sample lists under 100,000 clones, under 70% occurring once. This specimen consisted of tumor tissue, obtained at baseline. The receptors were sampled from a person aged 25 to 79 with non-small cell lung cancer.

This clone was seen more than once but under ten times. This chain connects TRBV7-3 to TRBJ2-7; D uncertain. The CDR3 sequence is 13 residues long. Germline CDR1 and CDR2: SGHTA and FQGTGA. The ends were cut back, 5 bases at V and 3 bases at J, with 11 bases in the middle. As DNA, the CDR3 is TGTGCCAGCAGCGAAAAATATGGCTACGAGCAGTACTTC. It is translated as CASSEKYGYEQYF. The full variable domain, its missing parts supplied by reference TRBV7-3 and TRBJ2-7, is GAGVSQTPSNKVTEKGKYVELRCDPISGHTALYWYRQSLGQGPEFLIYFQGTGAADDSGLPNDRFFAVRPEGSVSTLKIQRTERGDSAVYLCASSEKYGYEQYFGPGTRLTVT.

The CDR3 nucleotides are TGTGCCAGCAGCTTAGTTAGCGGACCGCAAGAGACCCAGTACTTC. It yields the protein CASSLVSGPQETQYF. The chain is built from TRBV7-2 and TRBJ2-5, with a possible D match to TRBD2 (6 bases). The CDR3 runs to 15 residues. V was trimmed by 1 base and J by 2 bases, leaving 11 bases between them. CDR1 and CDR2 (germline): SGHTA, FQGNSA.

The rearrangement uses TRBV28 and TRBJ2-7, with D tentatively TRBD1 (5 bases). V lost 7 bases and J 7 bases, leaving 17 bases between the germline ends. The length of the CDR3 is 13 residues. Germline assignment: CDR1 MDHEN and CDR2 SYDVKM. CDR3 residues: CASTSDNLREQYF. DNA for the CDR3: TGTGCCAGCACCTCGGACAATTTGAGGGAGCAGTACTTC.

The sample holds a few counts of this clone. The CDR3 here is CASSERGTGRVPATNEKLFF. The CDR3 coding sequence is TGCGCCAGCAGTGAGAGGGGGACAGGGAGGGTCCCGGCAACTAATGAAAAACTGTTTTTT. The genes are TRBV10-1 and TRBJ1-4; 9 bases line up with TRBD1. This CDR3 region has 20 residues. Germline CDR1 and CDR2: WNHNN and SYGVQD (reference sequence). J gave up 0 bases and V 2 bases, and 13 bases lay outside the gene matches.

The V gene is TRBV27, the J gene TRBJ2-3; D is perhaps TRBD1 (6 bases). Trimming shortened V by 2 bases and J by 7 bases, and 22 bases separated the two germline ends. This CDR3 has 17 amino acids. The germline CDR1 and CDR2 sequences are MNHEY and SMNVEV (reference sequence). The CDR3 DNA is TGTGCCAGCAGTTTAAAGGGGACATCAAGTGGAGTATATACGCAGTATTTT. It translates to CASSLKGTSSGVYTQYF.

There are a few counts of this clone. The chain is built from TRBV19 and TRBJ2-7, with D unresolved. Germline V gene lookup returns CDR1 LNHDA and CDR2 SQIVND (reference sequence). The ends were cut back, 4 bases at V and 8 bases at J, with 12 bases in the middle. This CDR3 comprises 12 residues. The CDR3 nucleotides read TGTGCCAGTAGTACCAGCCCTGGGAAGCAGTACTTC. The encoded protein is CASSTSPGKQYF. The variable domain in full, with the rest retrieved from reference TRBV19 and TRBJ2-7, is DGGITQSPKYLFRKEGQNVTLSCEQNLNHDAMYWYRQDPGQGLRLIYYSQIVNDFQKGDIAEGYSVSREKKESFPLTVTSAQKNPTAFYLCASSTSPGKQYFGPGTRLTVT.

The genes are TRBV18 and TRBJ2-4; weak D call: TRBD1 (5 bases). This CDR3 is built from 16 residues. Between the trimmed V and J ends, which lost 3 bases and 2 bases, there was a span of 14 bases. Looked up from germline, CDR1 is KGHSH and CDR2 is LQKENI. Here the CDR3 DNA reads TGTGCCAGCTCACCGCTACCCAGGGAAACCAAAAACATTCAGTACTTC. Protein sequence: CASSPLPRETKNIQYF.

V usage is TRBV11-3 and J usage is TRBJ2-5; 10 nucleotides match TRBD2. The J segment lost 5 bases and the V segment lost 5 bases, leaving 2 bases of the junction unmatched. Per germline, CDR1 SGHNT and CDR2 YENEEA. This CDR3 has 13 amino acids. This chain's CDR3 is CASSVAGGETQYF. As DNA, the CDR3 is TGTGCCAGCAGCGTAGCGGGGGGCGAGACCCAGTACTTC. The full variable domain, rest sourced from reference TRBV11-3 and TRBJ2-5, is EAGVVQSPRYKIIEKKQPVAFWCNPISGHNTLYWYLQNLGQGPELLIRYENEEAVDDSQLPKDRFSAERLKGVDSTLKIQPAELGDSAVYLCASSVAGGETQYFGPGTRLLVL.

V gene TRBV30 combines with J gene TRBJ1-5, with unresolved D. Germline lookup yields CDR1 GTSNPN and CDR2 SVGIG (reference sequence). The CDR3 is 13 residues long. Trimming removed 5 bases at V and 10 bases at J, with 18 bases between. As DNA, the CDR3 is TGTGCCTGGTCGGGAGTGGGCCCTGCTCCCCAGCATTTT. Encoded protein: CAWSGVGPAPQHF. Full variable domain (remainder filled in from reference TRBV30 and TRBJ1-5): SQTIHQWPATLVQPVGSPLSLECTVEGTSNPNLYWYRQAAGRGLQLLFYSVGIGQISSEVPQNLSASRPQDRQFILSSKKLLLSDSGFYLCAWSGVGPAPQHFGDGTRLSIL.

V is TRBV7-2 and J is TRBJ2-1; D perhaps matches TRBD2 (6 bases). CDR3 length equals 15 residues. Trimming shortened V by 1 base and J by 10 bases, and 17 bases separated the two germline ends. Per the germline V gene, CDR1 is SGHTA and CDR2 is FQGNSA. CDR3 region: CASSLESVGGHEQFF. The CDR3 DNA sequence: TGTGCCAGCAGCTTAGAGTCGGTGGGGGGTCACGAGCAGTTCTTC.

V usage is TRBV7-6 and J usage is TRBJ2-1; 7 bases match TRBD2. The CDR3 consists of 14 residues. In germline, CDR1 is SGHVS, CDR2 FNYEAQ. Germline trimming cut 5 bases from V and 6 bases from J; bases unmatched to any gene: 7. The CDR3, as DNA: TGTGCCAGCAGCGGCCGCGGGGGTGGCAATGAGCAGTTCTTC. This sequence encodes CASSGRGGGNEQFF.

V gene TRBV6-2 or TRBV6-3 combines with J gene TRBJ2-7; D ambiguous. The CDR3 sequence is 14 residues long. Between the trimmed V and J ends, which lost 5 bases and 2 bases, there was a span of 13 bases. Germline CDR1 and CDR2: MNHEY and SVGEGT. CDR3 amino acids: CASSPPDDPYEQYF. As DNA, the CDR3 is TGTGCCAGCAGTCCCCCCGACGACCCCTACGAGCAGTACTTC.

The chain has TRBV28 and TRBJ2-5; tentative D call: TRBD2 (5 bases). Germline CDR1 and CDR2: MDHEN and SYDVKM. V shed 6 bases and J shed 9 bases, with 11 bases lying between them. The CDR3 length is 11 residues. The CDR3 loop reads CASRSTRAQYF. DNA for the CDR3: TGTGCCAGCAGGTCCACTAGGGCCCAGTACTTC.

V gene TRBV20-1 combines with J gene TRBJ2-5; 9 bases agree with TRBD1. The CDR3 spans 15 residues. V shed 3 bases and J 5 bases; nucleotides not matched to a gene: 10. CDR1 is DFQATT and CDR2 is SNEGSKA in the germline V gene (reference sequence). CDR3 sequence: CSASPGTGGRETQYF. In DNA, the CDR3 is TGCAGTGCTAGTCCTGGCACAGGGGGCCGGGAGACCCAGTACTTC.

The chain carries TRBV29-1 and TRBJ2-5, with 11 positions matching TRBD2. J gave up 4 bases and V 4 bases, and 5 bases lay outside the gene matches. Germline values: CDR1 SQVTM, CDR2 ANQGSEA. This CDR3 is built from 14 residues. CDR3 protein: CSVVLAGGRETQYF. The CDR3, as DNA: TGCAGCGTTGTATTAGCGGGAGGGCGAGAGACCCAGTACTTC. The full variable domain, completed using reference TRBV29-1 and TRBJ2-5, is SAVISQKPSRDICQRGTSLTIQCQVDSQVTMMFWYRQQPGQSLTLIATANQGSEATYESGFVIDKFPISRPNLTFSTLTVSNMSPEDSSIYLCSVVLAGGRETQYFGPGTRLLVL.

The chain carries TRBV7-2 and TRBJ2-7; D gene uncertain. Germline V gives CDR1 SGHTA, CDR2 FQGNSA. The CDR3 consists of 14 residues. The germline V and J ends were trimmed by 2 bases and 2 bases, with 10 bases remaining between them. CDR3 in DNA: TGTGCCAGCAGCTTAATCAAGAGCCCCTACGAGCAGTACTTC. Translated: CASSLIKSPYEQYF.

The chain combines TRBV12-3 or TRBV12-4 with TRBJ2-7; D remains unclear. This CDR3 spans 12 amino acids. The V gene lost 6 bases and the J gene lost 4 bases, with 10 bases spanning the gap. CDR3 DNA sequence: TGTGCCAGCAGCAAGAACACATACGAGCAGTACTTC. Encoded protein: CASSKNTYEQYF.

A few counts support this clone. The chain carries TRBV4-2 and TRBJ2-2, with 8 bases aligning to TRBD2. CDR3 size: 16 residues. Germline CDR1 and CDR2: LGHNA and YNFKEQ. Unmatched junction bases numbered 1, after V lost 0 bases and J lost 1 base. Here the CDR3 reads CASSQDLAGNTGELFF. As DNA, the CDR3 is TGTGCCAGCAGCCAAGACCTAGCGGGGAACACCGGGGAGCTGTTTTTT.

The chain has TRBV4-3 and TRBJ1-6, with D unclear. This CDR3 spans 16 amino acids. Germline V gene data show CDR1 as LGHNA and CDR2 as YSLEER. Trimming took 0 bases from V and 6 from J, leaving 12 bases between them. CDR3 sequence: CASSQDPPLGNSPLHF. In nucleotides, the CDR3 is TGCGCCAGCAGCCAAGATCCGCCACTTGGTAATTCACCCCTCCACTTT.

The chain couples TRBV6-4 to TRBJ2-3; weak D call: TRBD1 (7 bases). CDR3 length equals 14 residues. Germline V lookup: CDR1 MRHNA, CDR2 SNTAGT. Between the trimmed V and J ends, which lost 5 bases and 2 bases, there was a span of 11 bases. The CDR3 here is CASSQGGFTDTQYF. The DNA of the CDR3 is TGTGCCAGCAGTCAGGGGGGTTTCACAGATACGCAGTATTTT.

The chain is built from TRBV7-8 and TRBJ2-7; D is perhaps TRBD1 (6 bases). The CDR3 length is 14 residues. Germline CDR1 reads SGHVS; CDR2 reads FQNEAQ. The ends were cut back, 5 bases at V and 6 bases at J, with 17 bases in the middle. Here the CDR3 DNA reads TGTGCCAGCAGCCCGACCACAGGGTCAGGCGAGCAGTACTTC. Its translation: CASSPTTGSGEQYF.

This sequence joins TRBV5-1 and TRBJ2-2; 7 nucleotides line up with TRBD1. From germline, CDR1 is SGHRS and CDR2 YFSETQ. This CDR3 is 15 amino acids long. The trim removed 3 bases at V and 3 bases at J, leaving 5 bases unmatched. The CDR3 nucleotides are TGCGCCAGCAGCTACAACAGGGGTGACACCGGGGAGCTGTTTTTT. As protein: CASSYNRGDTGELFF.

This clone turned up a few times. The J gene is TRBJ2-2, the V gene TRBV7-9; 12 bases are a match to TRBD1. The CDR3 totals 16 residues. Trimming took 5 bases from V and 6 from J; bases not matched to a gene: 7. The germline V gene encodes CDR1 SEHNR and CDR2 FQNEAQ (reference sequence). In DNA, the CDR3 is TGTGCCAGCAGCATCTCCGGGACAGGGGGCTCCGGGGAGCTGTTTTTT. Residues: CASSISGTGGSGELFF.

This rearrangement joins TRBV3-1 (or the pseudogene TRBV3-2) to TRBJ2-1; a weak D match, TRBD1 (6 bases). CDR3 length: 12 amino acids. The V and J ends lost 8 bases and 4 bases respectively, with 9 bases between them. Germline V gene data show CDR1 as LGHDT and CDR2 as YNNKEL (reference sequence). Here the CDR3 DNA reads TGTGCCAGCCAGAGGGGGTACAATGAGCAGTTCTTC. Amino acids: CASQRGYNEQFF.

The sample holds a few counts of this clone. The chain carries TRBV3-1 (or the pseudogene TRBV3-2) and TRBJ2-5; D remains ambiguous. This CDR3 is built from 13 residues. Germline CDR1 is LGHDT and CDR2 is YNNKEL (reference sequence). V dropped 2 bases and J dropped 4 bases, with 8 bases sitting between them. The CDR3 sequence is CASSQLGVETQYF. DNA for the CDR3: TGTGCCAGCAGCCAATTAGGCGTAGAGACCCAGTACTTC.

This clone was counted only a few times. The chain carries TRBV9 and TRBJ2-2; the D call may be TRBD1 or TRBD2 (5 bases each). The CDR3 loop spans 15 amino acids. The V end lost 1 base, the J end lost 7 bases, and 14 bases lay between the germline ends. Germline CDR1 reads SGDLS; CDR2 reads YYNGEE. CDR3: CASSVISSGGGELFF. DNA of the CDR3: TGTGCCAGCAGCGTAATATCGAGTGGGGGCGGGGAGCTGTTTTTT.